The next 14 T cell receptor beta chains were all read from a single sample in a study of T cell changes during pregnancy in multiple sclerosis (dated by TCRdb to between 2018 and 2021). The library came from the immunoSEQ multiplex PCR assay. Held by TCRdb, this immuneACCESS table contains in-frame sequences only and omits some clones. Under half of the omission traces to an unresolved V gene where checked; the cause of the rest is unknown. The sample has over 50,000 clones on record, about 90% of them singletons. The ten largest clones take up 0.85% to 0.95% of the sample. The sequenced sample was peripheral blood, obtained in the first trimester of pregnancy. Receptors were obtained from a female donor in good health, enrolled as a control in a pregnancy study.

The chain employs TRBV2 and TRBJ1-2, with 7 bases matching TRBD1. Germline-derived CDR1 and CDR2 are SNHLY and FYNNEI. The CDR3 has 17 amino acids. Trimming cost V 3 bases and J 3 bases; bases outside gene matches: 13. The DNA for the CDR3 is TGTGCCAGCAGTGATCGGACAGGAATCTCTCGGGACTATGGCTACACCTTC. It specifies CASSDRTGISRDYGYTF.

CDR3 sequence reads: CASSFTGSYGYTF. CDR3 coding DNA: TGTGCCAGCAGCTTTACAGGGTCCTATGGCTACACCTTC. The V call is TRBV5-4, the J call TRBJ1-2; a weak D match, TRBD1 (6 bases). Germline V lookup: CDR1 SGHNT, CDR2 YYREEE (reference sequence). With 2 bases removed from V and 4 bases from J, the gap between germline ends came to 9 bases. The CDR3 totals 13 residues.

The CDR3 DNA sequence: TGTGCCAGCAGTGTCGACAGCTATGATGAAAAACTGTTTTTT. It translates to CASSVDSYDEKLFF. V is TRBV5-4 and J is TRBJ1-4, with D possibly matching TRBD1 (5 bases). Looked up from germline, CDR1 is SGHNT and CDR2 is YYREEE (reference sequence). Trimming pared 5 bases from V and 6 bases from J, leaving 14 bases between. CDR3 length equals 14 residues.

The V and J genes are TRBV29-1 and TRBJ2-1; TRBD2 agrees at 8 bases. V shed 4 bases and J 7 bases; nucleotides not matched to a gene: 9. Germline V CDR1 and CDR2: SQVTM, ANQGSEA. The CDR3 is 14 amino acids. CDR3 in DNA: TGCAGCGTTGTAGTAGCGGGGAGAGGAAATGAGCAGTTCTTC. This translates into CSVVVAGRGNEQFF.

The chain couples TRBV27 to TRBJ2-5; TRBD1 aligns across 7 bases. The CDR3 runs 13 residues. Trimming at V came to 5 bases and at J to 5 bases, leaving 5 bases not matched to a gene. Germline V gene sequence: CDR1 MNHEY, CDR2 SMNVEV (reference sequence). This CDR3 reads CASSPQGSETQYF. The CDR3 DNA is TGTGCCAGCAGTCCACAGGGGAGCGAGACCCAGTACTTC.

The V gene is TRBV5-4, the J gene TRBJ1-3, with 7 bases that match TRBD1. Germline V gives CDR1 SGHNT, CDR2 YYREEE (reference sequence). This CDR3 is 15 amino acids long. Trimming took 9 bases from V and 4 from J; bases not matched to a gene: 13. The CDR3 here is CATGDRVFSGNTIYF. The CDR3 nucleotides read TGTGCCACCGGAGACAGGGTCTTCTCGGGAAACACCATATATTTT.

The CDR3 DNA reads as TGTGCCAGCTCTCTGGACAGGGTCTCCGAGCAGTACTTC. Translated: CASSLDRVSEQYF. The genes are TRBV18 and TRBJ2-7; TRBD1 agrees at 8 bases. Looked up from germline, CDR1 is KGHSH and CDR2 is LQKENI. After removal of 6 bases from V and 6 bases from J, the junction contained 7 bases not matched to a gene. This CDR3 contains 13 residues.

The chain joins TRBV11-2 to TRBJ1-1; no reliable D call. Germline V lookup: CDR1 SGHAT, CDR2 FQNNGV. This CDR3 contains 11 residues. Trimming left V 1 base short and J 11 bases short, with 8 bases between. The DNA for the CDR3 is TGTGCCAGCAGCTTAGGGGTACAGGCTTTCTTT. Amino acids: CASSLGVQAFF.

The gene calls are TRBV7-9 and TRBJ1-2; maybe TRBD1 (6 bases). The CDR3 spans 15 residues. Germline CDR1 and CDR2: SEHNR and FQNEAQ (reference sequence). V gave up 10 bases and J gave up 2 bases, with 20 bases separating them. The CDR3 protein is CATGRDTQRNYGYTF. The CDR3 DNA reads as TGTGCCACAGGCCGGGACACTCAGAGGAACTATGGCTACACCTTC.

The rearrangement uses TRBV5-1 and TRBJ2-7, with TRBD1 identical over 7 bases. Germline assignment: CDR1 SGHRS and CDR2 YFSETQ. The CDR3 sequence is 17 residues long. J was trimmed by 5 bases and V by 1 base; bases with no gene match: 15. Here the CDR3 reads CASSLTLEATGYNEQYF. In DNA, the CDR3 is TGCGCCAGCAGCTTGACGCTCGAGGCGACAGGGTATAACGAGCAGTACTTC.

The chain is built from TRBV29-1 and TRBJ2-5; a weak D match, TRBD2 (6 bases). Trimming took 3 bases from V and 2 from J, leaving 7 bases between them. The germline gives CDR1 SQVTM, CDR2 ANQGSEA. CDR3 length: 12 residues. The CDR3 DNA reads TGCAGCGTTGAGCGGGGTCAAGAGACCCAGTACTTC. The encoded protein is CSVERGQETQYF.

Note on this clone: The junction does not match germline at one end; this may be a read error. The rearrangement joins TRBV30 to TRBJ1-2; TRBD1 aligns across 7 bases. From germline, CDR1 is GTSNPN and CDR2 SVGIG (reference sequence). This CDR3 has 12 amino acids. This CDR3 is CAWSPGQRPVGF. In nucleotides, the CDR3 is TGTGCCTGGAGCCCGGGACAGCGACCAGTCGGCTTC.

The V and J genes are TRBV6-4 and TRBJ2-1, with 9 bases identical to TRBD1. Germline loops: CDR1 MRHNA, CDR2 SNTAGT. The CDR3 is 14 residues long. V lost 6 bases to trimming and J lost 5 bases; unmatched junction nucleotides: 5. The CDR3 DNA sequence: TGTGCCAGCAGCGAGGGACAGGGACACAATGAGCAGTTCTTC. Encoded protein: CASSEGQGHNEQFF.

The chain combines TRBV6-1 with TRBJ1-2; 10 nucleotides agree with TRBD1. The CDR3 is made up of 17 amino acids. In germline, CDR1 is MNHNS, CDR2 SASEGT. V shed 6 bases and J 7 bases; nucleotides not matched to a gene: 17. The CDR3 is CASSEPGQGPQTGGYTF. The CDR3 DNA reads as TGTGCCAGCAGCGAACCGGGACAGGGGCCCCAAACGGGTGGCTACACCTTC.